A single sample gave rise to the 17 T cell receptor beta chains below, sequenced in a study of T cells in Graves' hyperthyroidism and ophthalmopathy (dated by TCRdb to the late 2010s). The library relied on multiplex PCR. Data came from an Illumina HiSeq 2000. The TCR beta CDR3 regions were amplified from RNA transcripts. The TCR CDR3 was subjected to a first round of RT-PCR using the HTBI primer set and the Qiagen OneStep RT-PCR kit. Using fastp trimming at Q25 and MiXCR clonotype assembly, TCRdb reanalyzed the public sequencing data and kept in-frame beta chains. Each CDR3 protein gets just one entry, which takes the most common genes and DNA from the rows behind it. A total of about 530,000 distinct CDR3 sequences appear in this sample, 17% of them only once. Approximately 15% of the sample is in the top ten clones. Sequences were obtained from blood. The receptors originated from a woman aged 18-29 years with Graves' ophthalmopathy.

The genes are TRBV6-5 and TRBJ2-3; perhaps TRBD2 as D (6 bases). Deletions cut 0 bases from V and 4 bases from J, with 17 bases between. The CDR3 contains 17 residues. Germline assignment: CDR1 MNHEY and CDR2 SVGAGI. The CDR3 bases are TGTGCCAGCAGTTACTCTCCTAGCGTCAGCTGGGCAGATACGCAGTATTTT. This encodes CASSYSPSVSWADTQYF.

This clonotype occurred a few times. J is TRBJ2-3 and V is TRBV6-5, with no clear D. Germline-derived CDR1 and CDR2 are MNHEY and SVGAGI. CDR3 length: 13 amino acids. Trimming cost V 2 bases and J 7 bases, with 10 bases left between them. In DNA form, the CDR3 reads TGTGCCAGCAGTTACGCACTCCGAAATACGCAGTATTTT. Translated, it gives CASSYALRNTQYF.

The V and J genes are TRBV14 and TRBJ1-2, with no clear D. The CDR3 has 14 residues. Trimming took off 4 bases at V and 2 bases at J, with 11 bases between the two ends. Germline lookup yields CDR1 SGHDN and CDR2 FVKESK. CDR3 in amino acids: CASSPREQNYGYTF. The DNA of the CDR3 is TGTGCCAGCAGCCCGAGAGAACAAAACTATGGCTACACCTTC.

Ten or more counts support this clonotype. In DNA, the CDR3 is TGTGCCAGCAGCGTAAGCGGGACACTGAACACTGAAGCTTTCTTT. Translation gives CASSVSGTLNTEAFF. The rearrangement uses TRBV9 and TRBJ1-1; TRBD1 is a possible D gene (6 bases). The germline gives CDR1 SGDLS, CDR2 YYNGEE. V lost 1 base and J lost 0, with 10 bases in between. CDR3 length: 15 amino acids.

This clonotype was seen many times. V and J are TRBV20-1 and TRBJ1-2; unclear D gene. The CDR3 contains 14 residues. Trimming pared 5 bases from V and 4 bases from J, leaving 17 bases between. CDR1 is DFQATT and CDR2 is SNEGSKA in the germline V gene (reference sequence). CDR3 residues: CSARTRVIGYGYTF. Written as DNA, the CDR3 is TGCAGTGCTCGTACCCGGGTTATTGGCTATGGCTACACCTTC.

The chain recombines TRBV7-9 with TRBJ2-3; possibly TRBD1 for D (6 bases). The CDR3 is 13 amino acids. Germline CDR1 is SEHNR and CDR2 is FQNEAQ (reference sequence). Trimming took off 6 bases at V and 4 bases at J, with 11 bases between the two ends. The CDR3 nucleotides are TGTGCCAGCAGACCTGGGGGCGCAGATACGCAGTATTTT. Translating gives CASRPGGADTQYF.

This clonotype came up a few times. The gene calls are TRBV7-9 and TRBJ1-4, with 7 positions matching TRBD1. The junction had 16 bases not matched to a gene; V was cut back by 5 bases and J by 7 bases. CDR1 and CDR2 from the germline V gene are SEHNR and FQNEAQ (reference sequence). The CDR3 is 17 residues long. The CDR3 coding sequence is TGTGCCAGCAGCCTATTAAGGTCGGGACAGCTGAGTGAAAAACTGTTTTTT. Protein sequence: CASSLLRSGQLSEKLFF. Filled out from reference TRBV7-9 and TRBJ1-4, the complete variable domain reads DTGVSQNPRHKITKRGQNVTFRCDPISEHNRLYWYRQTLGQGPEFLTYFQNEAQLEKSRLLSDRFSAERPKGSFSTLEIQRTEQGDSAMYLCASSLLRSGQLSEKLFFGSGTQLSVL.

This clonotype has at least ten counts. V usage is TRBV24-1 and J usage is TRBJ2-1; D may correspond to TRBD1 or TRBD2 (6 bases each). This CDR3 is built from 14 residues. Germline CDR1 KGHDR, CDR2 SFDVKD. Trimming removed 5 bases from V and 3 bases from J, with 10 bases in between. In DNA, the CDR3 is TGTGCCACCAGTGGGGGGGCAAACTACAATGAGCAGTTCTTC. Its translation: CATSGGANYNEQFF.

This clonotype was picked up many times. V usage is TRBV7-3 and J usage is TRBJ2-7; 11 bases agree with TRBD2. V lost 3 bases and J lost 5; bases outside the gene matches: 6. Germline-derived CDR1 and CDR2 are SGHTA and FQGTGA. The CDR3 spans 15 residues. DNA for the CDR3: TGTGCCAGCAGCTTGAGGACTAGCGGGTTCGACGAGCAGTACTTC. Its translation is CASSLRTSGFDEQYF.

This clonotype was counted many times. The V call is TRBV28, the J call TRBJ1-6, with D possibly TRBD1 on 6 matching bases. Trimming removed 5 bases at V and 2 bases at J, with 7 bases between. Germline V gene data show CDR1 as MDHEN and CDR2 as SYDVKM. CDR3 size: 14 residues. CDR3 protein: CASSRTAYNSPLHF. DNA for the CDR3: TGTGCCAGCAGTCGGACAGCCTATAATTCACCCCTCCACTTT. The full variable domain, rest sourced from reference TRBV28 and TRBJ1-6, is DVKVTQSSRYLVKRTGEKVFLECVQDMDHENMFWYRQDPGLGLRLIYFSYDVKMKEKGDIPEGYSVSREKKERFSLILESASTNQTSMYLCASSRTAYNSPLHFGNGTRLTVT.

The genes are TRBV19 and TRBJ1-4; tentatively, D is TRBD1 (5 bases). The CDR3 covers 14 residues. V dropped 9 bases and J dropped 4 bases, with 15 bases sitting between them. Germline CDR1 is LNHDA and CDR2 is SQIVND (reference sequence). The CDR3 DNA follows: TGTGCCAGCACTCGCCGGGACGGTAATGAAAAACTGTTTTTT. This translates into CASTRRDGNEKLFF. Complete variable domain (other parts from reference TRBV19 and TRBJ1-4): DGGITQSPKYLFRKEGQNVTLSCEQNLNHDAMYWYRQDPGQGLRLIYYSQIVNDFQKGDIAEGYSVSREKKESFPLTVTSAQKNPTAFYLCASTRRDGNEKLFFGSGTQLSVL.

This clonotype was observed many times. Here the CDR3 reads CASRMGLAGSYEQYF. The CDR3, as DNA: TGTGCCAGCAGGATGGGACTAGCGGGCTCATACGAGCAGTACTTC. The V gene is TRBV11-2, the J gene TRBJ2-7; 12 nucleotides match TRBD2. Trimming took 6 bases from V and 4 from J; bases not matched to a gene: 7. CDR1 is SGHAT and CDR2 is FQNNGV in the germline V gene. CDR3 length: 15 residues.

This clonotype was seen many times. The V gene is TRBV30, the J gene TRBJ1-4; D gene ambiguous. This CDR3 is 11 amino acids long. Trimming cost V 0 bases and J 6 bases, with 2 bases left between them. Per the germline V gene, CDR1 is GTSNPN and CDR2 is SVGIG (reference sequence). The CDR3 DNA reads TGTGCCTGGAGTGTGGATGAAAAACTGTTTTTT. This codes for CAWSVDEKLFF.

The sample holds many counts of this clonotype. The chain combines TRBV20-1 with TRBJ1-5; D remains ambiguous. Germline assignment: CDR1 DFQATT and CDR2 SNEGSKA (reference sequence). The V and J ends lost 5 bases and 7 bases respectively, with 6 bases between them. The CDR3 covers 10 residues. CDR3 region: CSAQRQPQHF. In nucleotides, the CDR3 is TGCAGTGCTCAGAGGCAGCCCCAGCATTTT.

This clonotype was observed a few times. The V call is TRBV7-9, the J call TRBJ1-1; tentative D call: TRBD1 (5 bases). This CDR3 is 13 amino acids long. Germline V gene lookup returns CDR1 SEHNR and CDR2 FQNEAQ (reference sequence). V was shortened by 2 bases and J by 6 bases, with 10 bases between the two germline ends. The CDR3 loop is CASSLSGPSEAFF. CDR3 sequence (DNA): TGTGCCAGCAGCTTATCGGGACCCTCTGAAGCTTTCTTT.

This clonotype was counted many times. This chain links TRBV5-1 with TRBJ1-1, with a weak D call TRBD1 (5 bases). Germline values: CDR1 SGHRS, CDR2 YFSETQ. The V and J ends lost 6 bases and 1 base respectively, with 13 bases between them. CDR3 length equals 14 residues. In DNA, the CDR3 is TGCGCCAGCAAGGGGTCGAGCCAGAACACTGAAGCTTTCTTT. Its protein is CASKGSSQNTEAFF.

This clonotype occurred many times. The CDR3 coding sequence is TGTGCCAGCAGTGAATTGGGGCAGACGAACACTGAAGCTTTCTTT. As protein: CASSELGQTNTEAFF. The chain has TRBV6-1 and TRBJ1-1, with D tentatively TRBD1 (5 bases). V was trimmed by 2 bases and J by 1 base, leaving 11 bases between them. Germline CDR1 MNHNS, CDR2 SASEGT. This CDR3 spans 15 amino acids.